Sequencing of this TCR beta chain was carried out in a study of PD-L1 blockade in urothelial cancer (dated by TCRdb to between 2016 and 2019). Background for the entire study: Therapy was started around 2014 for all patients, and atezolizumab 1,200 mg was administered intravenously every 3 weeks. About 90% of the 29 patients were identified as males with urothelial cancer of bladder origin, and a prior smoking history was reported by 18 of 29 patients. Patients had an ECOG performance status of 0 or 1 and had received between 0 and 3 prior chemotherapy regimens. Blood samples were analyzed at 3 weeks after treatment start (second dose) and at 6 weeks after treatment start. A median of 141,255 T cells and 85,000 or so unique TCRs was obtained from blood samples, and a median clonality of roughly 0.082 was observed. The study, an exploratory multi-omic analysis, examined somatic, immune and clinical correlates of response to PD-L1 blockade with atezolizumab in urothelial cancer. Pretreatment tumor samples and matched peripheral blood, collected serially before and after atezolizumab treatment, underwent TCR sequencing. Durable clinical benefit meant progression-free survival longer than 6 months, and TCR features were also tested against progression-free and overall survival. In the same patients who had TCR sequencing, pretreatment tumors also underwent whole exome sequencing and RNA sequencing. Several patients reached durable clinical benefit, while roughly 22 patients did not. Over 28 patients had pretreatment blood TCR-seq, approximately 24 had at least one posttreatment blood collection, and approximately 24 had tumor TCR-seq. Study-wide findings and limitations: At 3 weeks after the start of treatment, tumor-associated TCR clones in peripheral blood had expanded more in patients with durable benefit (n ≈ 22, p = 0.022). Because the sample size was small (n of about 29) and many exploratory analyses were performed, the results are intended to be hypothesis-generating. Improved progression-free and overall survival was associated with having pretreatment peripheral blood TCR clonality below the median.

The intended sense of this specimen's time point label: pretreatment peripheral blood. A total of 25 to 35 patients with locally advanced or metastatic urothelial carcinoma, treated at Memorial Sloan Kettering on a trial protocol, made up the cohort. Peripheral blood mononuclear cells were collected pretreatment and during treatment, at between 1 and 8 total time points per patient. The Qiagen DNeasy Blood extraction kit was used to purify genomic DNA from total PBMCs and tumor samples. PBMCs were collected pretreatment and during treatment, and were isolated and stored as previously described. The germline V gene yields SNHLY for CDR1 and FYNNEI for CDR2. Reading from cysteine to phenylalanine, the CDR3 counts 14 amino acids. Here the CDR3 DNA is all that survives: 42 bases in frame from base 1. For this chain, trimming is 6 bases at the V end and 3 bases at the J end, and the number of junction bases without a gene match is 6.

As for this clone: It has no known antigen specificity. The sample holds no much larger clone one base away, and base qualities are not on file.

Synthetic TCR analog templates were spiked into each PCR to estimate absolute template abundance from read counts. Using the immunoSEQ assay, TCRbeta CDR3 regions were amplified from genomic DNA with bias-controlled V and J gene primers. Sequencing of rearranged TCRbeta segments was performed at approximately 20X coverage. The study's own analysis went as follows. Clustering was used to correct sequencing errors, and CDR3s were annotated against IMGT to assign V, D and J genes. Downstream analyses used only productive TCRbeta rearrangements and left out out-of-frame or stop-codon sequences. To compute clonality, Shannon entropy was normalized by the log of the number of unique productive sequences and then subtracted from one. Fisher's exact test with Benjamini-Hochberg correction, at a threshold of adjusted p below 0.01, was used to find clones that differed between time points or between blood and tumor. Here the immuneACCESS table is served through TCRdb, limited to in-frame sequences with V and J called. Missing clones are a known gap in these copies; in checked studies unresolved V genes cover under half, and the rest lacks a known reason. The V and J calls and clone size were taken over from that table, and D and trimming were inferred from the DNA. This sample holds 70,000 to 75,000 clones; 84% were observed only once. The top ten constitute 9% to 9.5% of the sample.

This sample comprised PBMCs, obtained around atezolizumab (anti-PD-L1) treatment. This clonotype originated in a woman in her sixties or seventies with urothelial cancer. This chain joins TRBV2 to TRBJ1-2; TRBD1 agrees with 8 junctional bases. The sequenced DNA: TGTGCCAGCAGCCCCACGACAGGGGACTATGGCTACACCTTC. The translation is CASSPTTGDYGYTF.